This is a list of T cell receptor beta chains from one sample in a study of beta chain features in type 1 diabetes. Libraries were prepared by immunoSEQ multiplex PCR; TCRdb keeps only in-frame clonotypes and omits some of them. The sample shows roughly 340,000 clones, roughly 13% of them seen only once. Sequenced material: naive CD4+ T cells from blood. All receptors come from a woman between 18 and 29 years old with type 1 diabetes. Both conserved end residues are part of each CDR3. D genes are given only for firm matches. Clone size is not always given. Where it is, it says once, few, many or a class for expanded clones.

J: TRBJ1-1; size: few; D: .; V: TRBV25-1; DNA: TGTGCCAGCAGTGATTCTCCGGGACAATCGGTTCAGATTTTT; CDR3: CASSDSPGQSVQIF
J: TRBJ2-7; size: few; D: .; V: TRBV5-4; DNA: TGTGCCAGCAGCTCAGCGGGCCTAACCTACGAGCAGTACTTC; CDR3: CASSSAGLTYEQYF
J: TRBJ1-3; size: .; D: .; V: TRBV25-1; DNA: TGTGCCAGCAGTGAACTGGGGACTTCGGGAAACACCATATATTTT; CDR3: CASSELGTSGNTIYF
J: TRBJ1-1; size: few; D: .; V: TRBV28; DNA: TGTGCCAGCAGCCTCCCCTGGGAGGGGAACACTGAAGCTTTCTTT; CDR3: CASSLPWEGNTEAFF
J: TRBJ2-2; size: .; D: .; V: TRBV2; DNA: TGTGCCAGCAGACAGGTGATGAACACCGGGGAGCTGTTTTTT; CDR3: CASRQVMNTGELFF
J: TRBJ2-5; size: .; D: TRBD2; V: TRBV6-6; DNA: TGTGCCAGCAGTTTCCAGCGGGAGCGGGAGACCCAGTACTTC; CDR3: CASSFQRERETQYF
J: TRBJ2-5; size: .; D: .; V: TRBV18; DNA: TGTGCCAGCTCACCATGGCCGAACGGGGAGACCCAGTACTTC; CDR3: CASSPWPNGETQYF
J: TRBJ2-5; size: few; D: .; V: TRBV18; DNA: TGTGCCAGCTCAGCCGGGACACAAGAGACCCAGTACTTC; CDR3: CASSAGTQETQYF
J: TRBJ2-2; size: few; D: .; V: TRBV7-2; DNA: TGTGCCAGCAGCCCATTACATGACGGGGAGCTGTTTTTT; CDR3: CASSPLHDGELFF
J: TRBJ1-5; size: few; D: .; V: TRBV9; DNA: TGTGCCAGCAGCGTAGATGGAGGCAATCAGCCCCAGCATTTT; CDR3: CASSVDGGNQPQHF
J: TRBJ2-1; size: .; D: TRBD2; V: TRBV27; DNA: TGTGCCAGCAGTTTAAGACTAGCGGGAGTCTCCTACAATGAGCAGTTCTTC; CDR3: CASSLRLAGVSYNEQFF
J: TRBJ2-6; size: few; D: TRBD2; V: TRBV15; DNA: TGTGCCACCAGCAGAGATCGTGCGGGAGGGAAGTCTGGGGCCAACGTCCTGACTTTC; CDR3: CATSRDRAGGKSGANVLTF
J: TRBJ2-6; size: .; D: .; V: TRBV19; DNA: TGTGCCAGTAGTATCGTGGGCAGCCTCTCTGGGGCCAACGTCCTGACTTTC; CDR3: CASSIVGSLSGANVLTF
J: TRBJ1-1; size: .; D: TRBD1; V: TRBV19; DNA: TGTGCCAGTAGTGAAGACAGGGCGAACACTGAAGCTTTCTTT; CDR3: CASSEDRANTEAFF
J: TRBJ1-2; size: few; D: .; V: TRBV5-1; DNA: TGCGCCAGCAGCTCGACAACTACAGGGAACTATGGCTACACCTTC; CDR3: CASSSTTTGNYGYTF
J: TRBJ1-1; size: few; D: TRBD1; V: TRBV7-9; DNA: TGTGCCAGCAGGCTAGCCGGGACAGGGTTATGGGCCACTGAAGCTTTCTTT; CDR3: CASRLAGTGLWATEAFF
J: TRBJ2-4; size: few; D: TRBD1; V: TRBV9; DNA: TGTGCCAGCAGCCGGGACAGATACAAAAACATTCAGTACTTC; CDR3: CASSRDRYKNIQYF
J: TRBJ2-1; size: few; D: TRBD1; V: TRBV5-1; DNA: TGCGCCAGCCGTCCCGGGACAGATAATGAGCAGTTCTTC; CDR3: CASRPGTDNEQFF
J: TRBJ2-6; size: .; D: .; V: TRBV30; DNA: TGTGCCTGGAGTCCCCTTGGTAGAGGGACTGGGGCCAACGTCCTGACTTTC; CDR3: CAWSPLGRGTGANVLTF
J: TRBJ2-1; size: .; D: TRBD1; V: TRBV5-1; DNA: TGCGCCAGCAGCTTATCGACAGGGGTTGATGAGCAGTTCTTC; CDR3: CASSLSTGVDEQFF
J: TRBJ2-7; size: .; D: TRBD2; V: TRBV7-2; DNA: TGTGCCAGCAGCTTAGCGGTGAGCGGGGCTCCCTACGAGCAGTACTTC; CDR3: CASSLAVSGAPYEQYF
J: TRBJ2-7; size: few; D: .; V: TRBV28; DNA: TGTGCCAGCAGAGAGCCTAACTACGAGCAGTACTTC; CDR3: CASREPNYEQYF
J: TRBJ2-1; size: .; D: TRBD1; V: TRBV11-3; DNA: TGTGCCAGCAGCGCACGACAGGGTCCAAATGAGCAGTTCTTC; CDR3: CASSARQGPNEQFF
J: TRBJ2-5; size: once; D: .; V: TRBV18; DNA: TGTGCCAGCTCACCGAATACCAACTCGTACCAAGAGACCCAGTACTTC; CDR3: CASSPNTNSYQETQYF
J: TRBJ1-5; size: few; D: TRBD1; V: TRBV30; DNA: TGTGCCTGGAGCAAGGACGACAGGGGGGGTCAGCCCCAGCATTTT; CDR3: CAWSKDDRGGQPQHF
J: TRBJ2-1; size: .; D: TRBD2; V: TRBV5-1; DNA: TGCGCCAGCAGTCCAGGACTAGCGGGTAATGGTGAGCAGTTCTTC; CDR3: CASSPGLAGNGEQFF
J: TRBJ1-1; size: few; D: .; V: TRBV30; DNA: TGTGCCTGGAGTGGAGGGGGCACTGAAGCTTTCTTT; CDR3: CAWSGGGTEAFF
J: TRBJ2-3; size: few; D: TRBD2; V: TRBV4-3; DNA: TGCGCCAGCAGCCAAGATCCGGGACTAGCCCTCGCAGATACGCAGTATTTT; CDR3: CASSQDPGLALADTQYF
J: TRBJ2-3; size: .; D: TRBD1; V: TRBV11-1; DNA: TGTGCCAGCAGCTTAACGGGACAGGGGGCAGATACGCAGTATTTT; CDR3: CASSLTGQGADTQYF
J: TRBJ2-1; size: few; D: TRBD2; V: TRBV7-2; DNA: TGTGCCAGCAGCAGGACTAGCGGGCACTACGATGAGCAGTTCTTC; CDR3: CASSRTSGHYDEQFF
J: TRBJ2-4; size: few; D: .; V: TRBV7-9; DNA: TGTGCCAGCAGCTCCCGGGATTACGTTCAGTACTTC; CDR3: CASSSRDYVQYF
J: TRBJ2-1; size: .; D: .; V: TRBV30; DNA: TGTGCCTGGAGTGTACAGGAGGGGACGCCTTTTGAGTTCTTC; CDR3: CAWSVQEGTPFEFF
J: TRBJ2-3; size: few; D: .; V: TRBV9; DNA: TGTGCCAGCAGCGTAGCTGCGGGACAGTCGACAGATACGCAGTATTTT; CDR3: CASSVAAGQSTDTQYF